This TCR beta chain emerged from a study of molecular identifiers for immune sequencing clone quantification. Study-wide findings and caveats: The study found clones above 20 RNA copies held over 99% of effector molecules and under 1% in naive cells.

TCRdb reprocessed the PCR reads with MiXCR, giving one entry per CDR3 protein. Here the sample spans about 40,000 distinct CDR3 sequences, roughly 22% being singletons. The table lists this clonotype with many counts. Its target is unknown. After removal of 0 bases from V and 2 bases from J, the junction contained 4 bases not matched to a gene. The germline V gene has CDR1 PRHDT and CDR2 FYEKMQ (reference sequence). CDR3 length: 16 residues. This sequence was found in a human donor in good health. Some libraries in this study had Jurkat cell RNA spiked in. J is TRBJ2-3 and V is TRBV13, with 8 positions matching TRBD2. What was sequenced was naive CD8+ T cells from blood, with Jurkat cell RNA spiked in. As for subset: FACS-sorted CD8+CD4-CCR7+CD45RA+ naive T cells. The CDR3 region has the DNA TGTGCCAGCAGCTTAGGACTAGCGGAAATCACAGATACGCAGTATTTT. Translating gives CASSLGLAEITDTQYF.